This T cell receptor (beta chain) was profiled in a study of Ad26.COV2.S vaccination and SARS-CoV-2 variants. Across the whole study: It was the COV1001 Ad26.COV2.S trial arm that included the donor.

TCRdb's copy holds only in-frame clones and misses some; the assay was immunoSEQ multiplex PCR. The sample lists around 450,000 clones; roughly 90% were seen once. The CDR3 runs to 14 residues. The V end was cut by 0 bases, the J end by 3 bases, with 9 bases between. Germline V gives CDR1 MDHEN, CDR2 SYDVKM. Regarding treatment: around 19 received Ad26.COV2.S at low or high dose, single or two shots; about five received placebo; per-sample allocation not given. Day 63 after the first vaccine or placebo injection was the time point for sampling. Boston provided a donor who was an adult aged 18-55 years.

V is TRBV28 and J is TRBJ2-7; D is perhaps TRBD1 (5 bases). This clonotype was sampled from a person aged 18-65 years who received the Ad26.COV2.S COVID-19 vaccine or a placebo. The sequences come from peripheral blood, collected in a trial of Ad26.COV2.S vaccine versus placebo. In DNA, the CDR3 is TGTGCCAGCAGTTTATGGCAGGGCCTCTACGAGCAGTACTTC. It codes for CASSLWQGLYEQYF.